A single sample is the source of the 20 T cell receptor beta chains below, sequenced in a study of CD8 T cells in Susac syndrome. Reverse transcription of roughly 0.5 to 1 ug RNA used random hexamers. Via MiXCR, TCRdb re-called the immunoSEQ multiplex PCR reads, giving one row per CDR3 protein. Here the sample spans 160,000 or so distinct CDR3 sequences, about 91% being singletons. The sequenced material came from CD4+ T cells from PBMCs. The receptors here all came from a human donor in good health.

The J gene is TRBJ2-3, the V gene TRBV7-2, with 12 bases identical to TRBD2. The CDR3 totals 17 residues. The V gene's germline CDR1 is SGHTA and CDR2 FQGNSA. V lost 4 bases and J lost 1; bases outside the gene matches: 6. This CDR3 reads CASSSSPSGGGTDTQYF. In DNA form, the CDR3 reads TGTGCCAGCAGCTCGAGCCCTAGCGGGGGGGGCACAGATACGCAGTATTTT.

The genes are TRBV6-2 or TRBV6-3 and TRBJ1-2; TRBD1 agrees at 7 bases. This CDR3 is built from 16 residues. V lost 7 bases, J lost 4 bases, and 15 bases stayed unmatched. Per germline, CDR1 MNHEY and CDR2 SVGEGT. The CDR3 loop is CASTVQGTGVSYGYTF. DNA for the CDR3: TGTGCCAGCACCGTACAGGGGACTGGGGTGAGCTATGGCTACACCTTC.

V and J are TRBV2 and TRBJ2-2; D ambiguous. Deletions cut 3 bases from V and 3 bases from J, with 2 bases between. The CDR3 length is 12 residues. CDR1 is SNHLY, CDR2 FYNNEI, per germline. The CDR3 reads CASSEDTGELFF. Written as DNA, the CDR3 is TGTGCCAGCAGTGAGGACACCGGGGAGCTGTTTTTT. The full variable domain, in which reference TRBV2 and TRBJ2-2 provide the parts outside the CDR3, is EPEVTQTPSHQVTQMGQEVILRCVPISNHLYFYWYRQILGQKVEFLVSFYNNEISEKSEIFDDQFSVERPDGSNFTLKIRSTKLEDSAMYFCASSEDTGELFFGEGSRLTVL.

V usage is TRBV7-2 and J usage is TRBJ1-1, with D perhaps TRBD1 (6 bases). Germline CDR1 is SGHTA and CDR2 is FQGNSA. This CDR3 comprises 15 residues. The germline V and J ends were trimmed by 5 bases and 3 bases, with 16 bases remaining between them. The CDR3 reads CASSVQGGGDTEAFF. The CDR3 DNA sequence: TGTGCCAGCAGCGTACAGGGTGGGGGGGACACTGAAGCTTTCTTT.

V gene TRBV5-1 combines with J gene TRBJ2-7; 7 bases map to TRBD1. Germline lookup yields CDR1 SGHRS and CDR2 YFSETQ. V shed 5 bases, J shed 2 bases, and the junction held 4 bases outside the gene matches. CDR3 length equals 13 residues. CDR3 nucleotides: TGCGCCAGCAGTTTTGGGACAGCCTACGAGCAGTACTTC. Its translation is CASSFGTAYEQYF. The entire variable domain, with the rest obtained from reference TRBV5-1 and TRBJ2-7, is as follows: KAGVTQTPRYLIKTRGQQVTLSCSPISGHRSVSWYQQTPGQGLQFLFEYFSETQRNKGNFPGRFSGRQFSNSRSEMNVSTLELGDSALYLCASSFGTAYEQYFGPGTRLTVT.

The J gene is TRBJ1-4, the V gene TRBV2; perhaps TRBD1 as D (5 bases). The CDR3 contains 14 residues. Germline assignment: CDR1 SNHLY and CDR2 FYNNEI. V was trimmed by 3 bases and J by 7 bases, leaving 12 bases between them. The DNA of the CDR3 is TGTGCCAGCAGTGACAGGGTGAACGGTGAAAAACTGTTTTTT. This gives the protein CASSDRVNGEKLFF. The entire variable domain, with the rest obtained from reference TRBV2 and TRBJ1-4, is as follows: EPEVTQTPSHQVTQMGQEVILRCVPISNHLYFYWYRQILGQKVEFLVSFYNNEISEKSEIFDDQFSVERPDGSNFTLKIRSTKLEDSAMYFCASSDRVNGEKLFFGSGTQLSVL.

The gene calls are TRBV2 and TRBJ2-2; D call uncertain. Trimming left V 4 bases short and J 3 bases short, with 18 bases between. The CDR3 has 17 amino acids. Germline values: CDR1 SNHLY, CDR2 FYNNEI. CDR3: CASSGSGRWGDTGELFF. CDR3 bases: TGTGCCAGCAGTGGGTCTGGGCGATGGGGTGACACCGGGGAGCTGTTTTTT.

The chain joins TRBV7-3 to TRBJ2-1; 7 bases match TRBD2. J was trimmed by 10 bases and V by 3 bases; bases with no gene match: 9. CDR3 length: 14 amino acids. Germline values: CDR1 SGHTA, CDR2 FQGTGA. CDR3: CASSLGGGPKEQFF. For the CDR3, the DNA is TGTGCCAGCAGCTTGGGGGGAGGGCCAAAGGAGCAGTTCTTC.

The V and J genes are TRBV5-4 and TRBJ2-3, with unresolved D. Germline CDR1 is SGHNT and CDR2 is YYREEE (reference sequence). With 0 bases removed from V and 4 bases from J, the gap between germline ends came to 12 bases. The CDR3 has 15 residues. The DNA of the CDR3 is TGTGCCAGCAGCTTGGCGGGCCTGAAGGCAGATACGCAGTATTTT. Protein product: CASSLAGLKADTQYF.

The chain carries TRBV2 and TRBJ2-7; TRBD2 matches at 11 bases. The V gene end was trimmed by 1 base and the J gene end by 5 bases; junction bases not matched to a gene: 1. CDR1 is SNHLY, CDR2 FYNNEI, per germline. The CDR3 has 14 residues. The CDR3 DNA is TGTGCCAGCAGTGAAGGACTAGCGGGGAACGAGCAGTACTTC. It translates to CASSEGLAGNEQYF.

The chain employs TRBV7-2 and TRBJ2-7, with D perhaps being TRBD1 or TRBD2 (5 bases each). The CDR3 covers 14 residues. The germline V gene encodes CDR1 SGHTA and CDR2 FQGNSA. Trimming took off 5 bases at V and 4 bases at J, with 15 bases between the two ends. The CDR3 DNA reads TGTGCCAGCAGCCCAGAGGGCTCAGGGTACGAGCAGTACTTC. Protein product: CASSPEGSGYEQYF.

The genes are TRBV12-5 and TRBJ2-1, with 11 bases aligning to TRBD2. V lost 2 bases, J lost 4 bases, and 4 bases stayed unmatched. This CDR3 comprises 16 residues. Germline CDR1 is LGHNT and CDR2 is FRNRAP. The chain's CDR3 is CASGLWASGRYNEQFF. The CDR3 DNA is TGTGCTAGTGGTTTGTGGGCTAGCGGGAGGTACAATGAGCAGTTCTTC.

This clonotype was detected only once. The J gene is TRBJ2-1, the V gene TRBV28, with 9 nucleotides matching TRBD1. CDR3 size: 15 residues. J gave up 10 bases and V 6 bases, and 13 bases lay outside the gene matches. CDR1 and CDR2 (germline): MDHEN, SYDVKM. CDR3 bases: TGTGCCAGCAGGTCCACAGGGGGCAAGGTTTCCGAGCAGTTCTTC. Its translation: CASRSTGGKVSEQFF. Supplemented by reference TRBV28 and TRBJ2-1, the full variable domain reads DVKVTQSSRYLVKRTGEKVFLECVQDMDHENMFWYRQDPGLGLRLIYFSYDVKMKEKGDIPEGYSVSREKKERFSLILESASTNQTSMYLCASRSTGGKVSEQFFGPGTRLTVL.

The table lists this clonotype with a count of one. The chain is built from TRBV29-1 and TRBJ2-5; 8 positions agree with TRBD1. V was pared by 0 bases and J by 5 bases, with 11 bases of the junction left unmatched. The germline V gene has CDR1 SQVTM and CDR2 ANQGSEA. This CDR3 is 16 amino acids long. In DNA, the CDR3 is TGCAGCGTTGAAGATCCTGGACAGGGATCTTCGGAGACCCAGTACTTC. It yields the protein CSVEDPGQGSSETQYF.

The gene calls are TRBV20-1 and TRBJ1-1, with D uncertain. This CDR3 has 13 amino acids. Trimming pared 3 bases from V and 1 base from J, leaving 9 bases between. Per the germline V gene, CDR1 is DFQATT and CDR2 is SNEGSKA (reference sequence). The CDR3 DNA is TGCAGTGCTAGTGTATGGGAGAACACTGAAGCTTTCTTT. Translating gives CSASVWENTEAFF.

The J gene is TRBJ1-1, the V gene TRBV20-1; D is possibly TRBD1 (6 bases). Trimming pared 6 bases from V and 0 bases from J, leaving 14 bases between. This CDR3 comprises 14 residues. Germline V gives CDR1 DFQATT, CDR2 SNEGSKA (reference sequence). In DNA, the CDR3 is TGCAGTGCCCCACACAGGGCCATGAACACTGAAGCTTTCTTT. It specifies CSAPHRAMNTEAFF.

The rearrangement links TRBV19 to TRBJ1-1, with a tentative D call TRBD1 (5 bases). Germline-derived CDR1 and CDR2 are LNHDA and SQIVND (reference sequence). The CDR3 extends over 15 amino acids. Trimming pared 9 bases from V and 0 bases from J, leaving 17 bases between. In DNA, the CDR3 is TGTGCCAGCAGTCGAAGGGACCGACTGAACACTGAAGCTTTCTTT. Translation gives CASSRRDRLNTEAFF. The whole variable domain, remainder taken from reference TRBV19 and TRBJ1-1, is DGGITQSPKYLFRKEGQNVTLSCEQNLNHDAMYWYRQDPGQGLRLIYYSQIVNDFQKGDIAEGYSVSREKKESFPLTVTSAQKNPTAFYLCASSRRDRLNTEAFFGQGTRLTVV.

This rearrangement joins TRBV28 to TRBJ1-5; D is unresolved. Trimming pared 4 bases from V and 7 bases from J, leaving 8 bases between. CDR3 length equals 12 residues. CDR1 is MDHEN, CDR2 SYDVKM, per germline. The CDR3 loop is CASSYGWQPQHF. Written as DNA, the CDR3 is TGTGCCAGCAGTTATGGGTGGCAGCCCCAGCATTTT.

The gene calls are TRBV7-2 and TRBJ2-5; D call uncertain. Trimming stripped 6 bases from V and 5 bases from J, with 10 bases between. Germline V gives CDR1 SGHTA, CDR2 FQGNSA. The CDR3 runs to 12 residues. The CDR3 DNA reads TGTGCCAGCAGTCAAATCCGGGAGACCCAGTACTTC. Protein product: CASSQIRETQYF. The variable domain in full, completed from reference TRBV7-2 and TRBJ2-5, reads GAGVSQSPSNKVTEKGKDVELRCDPISGHTALYWYRQSLGQGLEFLIYFQGNSAPDKSGLPSDRFSAERTGGSVSTLTIQRTQQEDSAVYLCASSQIRETQYFGPGTRLLVL.

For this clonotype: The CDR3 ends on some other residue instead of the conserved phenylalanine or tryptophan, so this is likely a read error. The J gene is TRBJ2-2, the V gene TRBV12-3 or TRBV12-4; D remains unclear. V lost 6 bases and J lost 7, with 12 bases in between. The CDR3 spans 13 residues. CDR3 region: CASSQYSDGELFL. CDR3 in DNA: TGTGCCAGCAGCCAGTACAGTGACGGGGAGCTGTTTCTT.